Following are 2 T cell receptor beta chains from one sample sequenced in a study of T cell changes during pregnancy in multiple sclerosis (dated by TCRdb to about 2019). Library preparation was by the immunoSEQ multiplex PCR assay. The clones in this table, taken by TCRdb from immuneACCESS, are in-frame only. Not every clone is retained; where verified, under half of the shortfall comes from an unresolved V gene, and the cause of the rest is unknown. This sample is represented by 68,000 or so clones; about 89% of them were singletons. More than 0.75% of the sample belongs to the ten largest clones. Here the sequenced sample was peripheral blood, taken in the second trimester of pregnancy. These receptors came from a female donor with multiple sclerosis, enrolled in a pregnancy study.

This chain connects TRBV2 to TRBJ2-3; tentative D call: TRBD1 (6 bases). The CDR3 is 12 amino acids. Germline-derived CDR1 and CDR2 are SNHLY and FYNNEI. V was trimmed by 10 bases and J by 2 bases, leaving 10 bases between them. The CDR3 sequence: CATGQFTDTQYF. Written as DNA, the CDR3 is TGTGCCACCGGACAGTTCACAGATACGCAGTATTTT.

This chain joins TRBV25-1 and TRBJ1-1; tentative D call: TRBD1 (6 bases). The germline V gene has CDR1 MGHDK and CDR2 SYGVNS. The CDR3 sequence is 12 residues long. Trimming cost V 0 bases and J 11 bases, with 10 bases left between them. The CDR3 spells CASSEYAGAAFF. As DNA, the CDR3 is TGTGCCAGCAGTGAATATGCAGGGGCGGCTTTCTTT.